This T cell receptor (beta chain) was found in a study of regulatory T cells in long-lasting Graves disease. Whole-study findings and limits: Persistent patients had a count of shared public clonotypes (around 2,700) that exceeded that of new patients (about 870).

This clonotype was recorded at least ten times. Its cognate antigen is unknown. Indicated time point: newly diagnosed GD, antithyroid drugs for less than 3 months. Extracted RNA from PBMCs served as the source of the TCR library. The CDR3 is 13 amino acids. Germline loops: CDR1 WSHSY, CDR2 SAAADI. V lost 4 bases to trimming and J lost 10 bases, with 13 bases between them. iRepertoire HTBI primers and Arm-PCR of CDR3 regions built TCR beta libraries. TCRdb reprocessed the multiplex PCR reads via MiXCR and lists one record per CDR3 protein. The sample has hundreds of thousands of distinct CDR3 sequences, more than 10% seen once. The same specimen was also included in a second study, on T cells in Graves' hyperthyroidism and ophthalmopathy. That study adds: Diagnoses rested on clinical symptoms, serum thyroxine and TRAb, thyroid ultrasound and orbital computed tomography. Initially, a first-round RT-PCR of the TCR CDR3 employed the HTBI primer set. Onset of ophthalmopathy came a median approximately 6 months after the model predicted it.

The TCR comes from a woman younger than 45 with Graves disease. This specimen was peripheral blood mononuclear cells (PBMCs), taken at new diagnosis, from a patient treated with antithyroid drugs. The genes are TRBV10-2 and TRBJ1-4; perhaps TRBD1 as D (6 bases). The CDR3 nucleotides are TGCGCCAGCAGTGCCGGGGGCGGCGGAAAACTGTTTTTT. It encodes CASSAGGGGKLFF.